This entry features one TCR beta chain sequence. Its antigen is unidentified. At one end, the junction sequence differs from germline, possibly due to a read error. The sample belongs to a study of T cell responses to AZD1222 COVID-19 vaccine. General study points: Baseline testing showed seropositivity in only a handful of AZD1222 recipients. Breadth and depth of Spike-specific TCRs rose after two AZD1222 doses. Repertoire sampling occurred only after the peak T cell response. Spike-wide coverage was observed for vaccine-associated CD4 TCRs, with dominant responses at 160-218 and 743-854.

The data were produced by immunoSEQ multiplex PCR, yet TCRdb's version contains in-frame clones alone and is incomplete. The sample includes fewer than 150,000 clones, roughly 84% of them seen just once. Germline CDR1 is SGDLS and CDR2 is YYNGEE. CDR3 length equals 16 residues. This chain links TRBV9 with TRBJ2-1; D gene ambiguous. The receptor's source is an adult in good health. The sample was peripheral blood, taken on day 0 of AZD1222 vaccination. The CDR3 protein is CASGVVGSPSYNEQFF. CDR3 bases: TGTGCCAGCGGCGTAGTTGGCTCTCCCTCCTACAATGAGCAGTTCTTC.